This T cell receptor (beta chain) was sequenced during a study of T cells in tumors after PD-1 blockade. For the study at large: A subset received ongoing vismodegib 150 mg daily alongside anti-PD-1 therapy. Findings and limits, study-wide: Blood contained about two fifths of the tumor's TCR clonotypes.

TCRdb keeps only in-frame clones here, not all; method: immunoSEQ multiplex PCR. The sample lists around 45,000 clones, 65% to 85% seen once, with about 9% in the top ten. As concerns this clone: No antigen is known for it.

Germline CDR1 SGHTA, CDR2 FQGNSA. J was trimmed by 4 bases and V by 5 bases; bases with no gene match: 11. The CDR3 sequence is 17 residues long. V and J are TRBV7-2 and TRBJ2-2; 9 nucleotides align to TRBD2. This TCR was recovered from a human donor with advanced basal cell or squamous cell carcinoma (not recorded which). The sample in question was PBMCs, obtained before anti-PD-1 therapy. The CDR3 bases are TGTGCCAGCAGCCCACGGGCGGGAGGGTCGACCACCGGGGAGCTGTTTTTT. This gives the protein CASSPRAGGSTTGELFF.